These T cell receptor beta chains were read from a single sample in a study of type 1 regulatory T cells. TCRdb reanalysed the reads using MiXCR and keeps one entry per CDR3 protein. This sample yields roughly 67,000 distinct CDR3 sequences, of which 55% to 80% are seen a single time; less than 8.5% belongs to the top ten. These receptors lack a known antigen. The sequencing sample was made of cultured T cells, either the whole culture or a sorted T cell fraction (not recorded which). The receptors originated from a human donor in good health. The CDR3 runs from the conserved cysteine through the conserved F or W. A D gene is named only where the DNA matches it firmly. The size entry is marked missing in some rows and otherwise reads once, few, many or a size class.

>TRBD1|TRBJ2-6|TRBV19|few
TGTGCCAGCCGGGACAGGGTTAACTCTGGGGCCAACGTCCTGACTTTC
CASRDRVNSGANVLTF
>TRBD2|TRBJ2-3|TRBV29-1|NA
TGCAGCGTTGCCCTCTCTGGCCTAGCGGGGGCAGATACGCAGTATTTT
CSVALSGLAGADTQYF
>TRBD2|TRBJ2-7|TRBV12-3/TRBV12-4|NA
TGTGCCAGCAGTCGACTAGCGGGAGACGAGCAGTACTTC
CASSRLAGDEQYF
>NA|TRBJ1-2|TRBV21-1|NA
TGTGCCAGCAGCGACCGACAGGGAAGCTATGGCTACACCTTC
CASSDRQGSYGYTF
>NA|TRBJ1-2|TRBV18|NA
TGTGCCAGCTCACCGCAAAGAACACAGGGCCTCACGGGCTACACCTTC
CASSPQRTQGLTGYTF
>NA|TRBJ2-5|TRBV20-1|NA
TGCAGTGCTAGAGGTCTTCAGGGAAACCAAGAGACCCAGTACTTC
CSARGLQGNQETQYF
>TRBD1|TRBJ1-2|TRBV12-3/TRBV12-4|NA
TGTGCCAGCAGCCTGGGACAGGGAAGTGGCTACACCTTC
CASSLGQGSGYTF
>TRBD2|TRBJ2-3|TRBV6-6|NA
TGTGCCAGCAGTTTGCGGGAGGCTTCTATCACAGATACGCAGTATTTT
CASSLREASITDTQYF
>NA|TRBJ2-2|TRBV7-8|NA
TGTGCCAGCAGCCCTCCACTCCGCATCCAGAGAACCGGGGAGCTGTTTTTT
CASSPPLRIQRTGELFF
>NA|TRBJ1-2|TRBV7-2|once
TGTGCCAGCAGGGAGCCGGGTCCCTATGGCTACACCTTC
CASREPGPYGYTF
>NA|TRBJ1-5|TRBV27|NA
TGTGCCAGCAGCAGATACGGGGGCAATCAGCCCCAGCATTTT
CASSRYGGNQPQHF
>NA|TRBJ2-7|TRBV18|once
TGTGCCAGCTCGCCCTCAGGCAGGGCATCCTACGAGCAGTACTTC
CASSPSGRASYEQYF
>TRBD2|TRBJ2-3|TRBV5-1|NA
TGCGCCAGCAGCTTGGAAATAGGGAGACTAGCCCCAGATACGCAGTATTTT
CASSLEIGRLAPDTQYF
>TRBD1|TRBJ2-5|TRBV29-1|NA
TGCAGCGTTGTGGAGACAGGGGAGACCCAGTACTTC
CSVVETGETQYF
>TRBD1|TRBJ2-1|TRBV5-1|NA
TGCGCCAGCAGCTTGGGGACAGGCAGTTACAATGAGCAGTTCTTC
CASSLGTGSYNEQFF
>NA|TRBJ1-3|TRBV20-1|NA
TGCAGTGCTTGGGATCGAGGGGCAGGAAACACCATATATTTT
CSAWDRGAGNTIYF
>TRBD2|TRBJ2-2|TRBV28|NA
TGTGCCAGCAGTTTTATTAGCGGGAGCATCGGGGAGCTGTTTTTT
CASSFISGSIGELFF
>NA|TRBJ2-7|TRBV5-1|few
TGCGCCAGCAGTCCGGACAAACCCTCCTACGAGCAGTACTTC
CASSPDKPSYEQYF
>NA|TRBJ2-5|TRBV11-1|NA
TGTGCCAGCAGTCGACATACAGGACAAGAGACCCAGTACTTC
CASSRHTGQETQYF
>NA|TRBJ1-6|TRBV20-1|NA
TGCAGTGCTACATTGGGCAGTCGGAATTCACCCCTCCACTTT
CSATLGSRNSPLHF
>NA|TRBJ2-3|TRBV20-1|NA
TGCAGTGCTAGTAAGACGGAAGATACGCAGTATTTT
CSASKTEDTQYF
>NA|TRBJ1-4|TRBV5-5|NA
TGTGCCAGCAGCTTGTTACCAGACCTTAATGAAAAACTGTTTTTT
CASSLLPDLNEKLFF
>TRBD1|TRBJ1-5|TRBV6-1|NA
TGTGCCAGCAGCGGGGACAGGAGCAATCAGCCCCAGCATTTT
CASSGDRSNQPQHF
>TRBD2|TRBJ2-2|TRBV3-1|NA
TGTGCCAGCAGCGCGGGACTAGCGGGAGGGTCGAACACCGGGGAGCTGTTTTTT
CASSAGLAGGSNTGELFF
>TRBD1|TRBJ1-2|TRBV20-1|NA
TGCAGTGCTAGAGATGCAGGGGGGGGCTACACCTTC
CSARDAGGGYTF
>NA|TRBJ1-1|TRBV20-1|NA
TGCAGTGCTAGGGATGCCACACAGGGCTCGCCTGAAGCTTTCTTT
CSARDATQGSPEAFF
>TRBD1|TRBJ2-1|TRBV18|few
TGTGCTAGCTCCCGGACAGGGTCTGCCCTAAATCCTTACAATGAGCAGTTCTTC
CASSRTGSALNPYNEQFF